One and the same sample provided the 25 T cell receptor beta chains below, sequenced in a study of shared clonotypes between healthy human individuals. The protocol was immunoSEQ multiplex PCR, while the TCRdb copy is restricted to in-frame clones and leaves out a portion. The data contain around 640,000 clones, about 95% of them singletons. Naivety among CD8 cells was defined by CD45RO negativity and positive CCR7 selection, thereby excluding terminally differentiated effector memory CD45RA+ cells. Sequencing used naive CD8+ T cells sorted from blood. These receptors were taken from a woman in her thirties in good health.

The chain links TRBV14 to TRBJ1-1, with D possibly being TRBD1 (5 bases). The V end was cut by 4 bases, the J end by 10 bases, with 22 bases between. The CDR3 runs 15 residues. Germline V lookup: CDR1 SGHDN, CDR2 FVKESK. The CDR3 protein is CASSRYISGAAGAFF. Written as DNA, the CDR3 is TGTGCCAGCAGCCGGTATATATCCGGGGCCGCTGGAGCTTTCTTT.

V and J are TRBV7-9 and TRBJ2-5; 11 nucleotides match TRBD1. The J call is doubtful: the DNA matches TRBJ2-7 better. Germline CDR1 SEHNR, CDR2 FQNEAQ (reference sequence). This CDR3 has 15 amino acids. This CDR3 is CASSLGGQGAGEQYF. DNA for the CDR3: TGTGCCAGCAGCTTAGGAGGACAGGGGGCGGGCGAGCAGTACTTC.

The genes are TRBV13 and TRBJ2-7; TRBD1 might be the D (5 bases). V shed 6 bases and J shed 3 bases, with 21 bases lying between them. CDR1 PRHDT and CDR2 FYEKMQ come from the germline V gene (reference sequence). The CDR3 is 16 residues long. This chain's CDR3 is CASSTSVGAFRYEQYF. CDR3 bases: TGTGCCAGCAGTACATCGGTAGGGGCCTTCCGCTACGAGCAGTACTTC.

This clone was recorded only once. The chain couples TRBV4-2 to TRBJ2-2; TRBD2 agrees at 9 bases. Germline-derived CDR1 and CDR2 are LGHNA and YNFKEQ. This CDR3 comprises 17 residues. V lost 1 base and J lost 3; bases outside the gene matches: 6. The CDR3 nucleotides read TGTGCCAGCAGCCAAGGGGAGCGGGAGGTTTACACCGGGGAGCTGTTTTTT. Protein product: CASSQGEREVYTGELFF.

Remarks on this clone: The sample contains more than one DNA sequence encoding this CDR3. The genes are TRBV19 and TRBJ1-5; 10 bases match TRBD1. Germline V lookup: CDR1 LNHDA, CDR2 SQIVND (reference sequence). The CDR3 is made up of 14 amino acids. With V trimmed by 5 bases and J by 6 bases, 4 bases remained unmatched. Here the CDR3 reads CASSVRDRGQPQHF. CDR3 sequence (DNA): TGTGCCAGTAGTGTCCGGGACAGGGGTCAGCCCCAGCATTTT.

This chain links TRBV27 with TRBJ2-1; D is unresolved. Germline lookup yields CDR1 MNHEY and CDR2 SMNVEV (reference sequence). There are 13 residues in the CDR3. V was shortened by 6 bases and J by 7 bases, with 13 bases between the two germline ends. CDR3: CASSLPGINEQFF. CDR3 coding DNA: TGTGCCAGCAGCCTCCCGGGTATTAATGAGCAGTTCTTC.

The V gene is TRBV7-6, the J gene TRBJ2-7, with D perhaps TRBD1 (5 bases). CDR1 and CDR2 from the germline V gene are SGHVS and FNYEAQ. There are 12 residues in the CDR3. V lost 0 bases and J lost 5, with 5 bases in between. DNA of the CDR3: TGTGCCAGCAGCTTAGCAGGGGACGAGCAGTACTTC. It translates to CASSLAGDEQYF. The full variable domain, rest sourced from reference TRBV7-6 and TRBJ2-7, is GAGVSQSPRYKVTKRGQDVALRCDPISGHVSLYWYRQALGQGPEFLTYFNYEAQQDKSGLPNDRFSAERPEGSISTLTIQRTEQRDSAMYRCASSLAGDEQYFGPGTRLTVT.

The CDR3 nucleotides read TGTGCCAGCAGCGGGCAGAAGACTCGTGGTGAGCAGTTCTTC. Encoded protein: CASSGQKTRGEQFF. The genes are TRBV28 and TRBJ2-1; D uncertain. Between the trimmed V and J ends, which lost 6 bases and 9 bases, there was a span of 18 bases. The CDR3 is 14 residues long. Germline CDR1 and CDR2: MDHEN and SYDVKM.

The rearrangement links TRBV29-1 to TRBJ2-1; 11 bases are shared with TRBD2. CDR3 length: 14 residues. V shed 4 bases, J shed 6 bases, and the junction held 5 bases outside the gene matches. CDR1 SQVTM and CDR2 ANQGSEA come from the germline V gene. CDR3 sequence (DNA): TGCAGCGTTGTCCCAACTAGCGGGAGCAATGAGCAGTTCTTC. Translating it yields CSVVPTSGSNEQFF.

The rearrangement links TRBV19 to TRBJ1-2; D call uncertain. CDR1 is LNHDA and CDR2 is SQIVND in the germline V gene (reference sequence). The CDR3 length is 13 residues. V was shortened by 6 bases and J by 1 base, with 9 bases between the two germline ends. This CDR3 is CASRARSNYGYTF. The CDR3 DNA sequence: TGTGCCAGTAGGGCGAGGAGTAACTATGGCTACACCTTC.

CDR3 DNA sequence: TGCAGCGTTGAAGAGCATCGAGAGCAGTACTTC. Its protein product is CSVEEHREQYF. The rearrangement joins TRBV29-1 to TRBJ2-7; D is unresolved. Germline-derived CDR1 and CDR2 are SQVTM and ANQGSEA. V was shortened by 0 bases and J by 7 bases, with 7 bases between the two germline ends. The CDR3 contains 11 residues.

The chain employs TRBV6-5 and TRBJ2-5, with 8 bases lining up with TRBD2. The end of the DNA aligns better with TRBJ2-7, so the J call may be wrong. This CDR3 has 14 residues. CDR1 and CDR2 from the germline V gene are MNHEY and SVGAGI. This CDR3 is CASSTSGEAYEQYF. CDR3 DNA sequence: TGTGCCAGCAGTACTAGCGGAGAAGCCTACGAGCAGTACTTC.

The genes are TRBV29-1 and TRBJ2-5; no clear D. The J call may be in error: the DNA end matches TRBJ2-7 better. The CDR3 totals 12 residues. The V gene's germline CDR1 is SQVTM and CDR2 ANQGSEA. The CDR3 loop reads CSVELSTYEQYF. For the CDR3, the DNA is TGCAGCGTTGAGTTGTCTACCTACGAGCAGTACTTC.

The CDR3 spells CASSITGGSSYEQYF. The CDR3 bases are TGTGCCAGCAGCATTACAGGTGGAAGCTCCTACGAGCAGTACTTC. The chain carries TRBV5-5 and TRBJ2-7; a possible D gene is TRBD1 (5 bases). Germline CDR1 is SGHKS and CDR2 is YYEKEE (reference sequence). The CDR3 consists of 15 residues. Trimming shortened V by 4 bases and J by 0 bases, and 14 bases separated the two germline ends.

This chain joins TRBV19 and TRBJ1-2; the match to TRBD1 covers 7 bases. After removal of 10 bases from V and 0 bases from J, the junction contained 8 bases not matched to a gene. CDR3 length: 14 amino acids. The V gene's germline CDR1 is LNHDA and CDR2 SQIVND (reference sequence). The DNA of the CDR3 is TGTGCCACGGGACGGGACAGCGCTAACTATGGCTACACCTTC. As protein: CATGRDSANYGYTF.

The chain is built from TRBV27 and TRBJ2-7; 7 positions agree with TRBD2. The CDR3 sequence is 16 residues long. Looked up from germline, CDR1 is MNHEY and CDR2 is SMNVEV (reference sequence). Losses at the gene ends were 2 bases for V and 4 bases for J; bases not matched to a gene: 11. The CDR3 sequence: CASSLANPSGAYEQYF. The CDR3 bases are TGTGCCAGCAGTTTAGCGAATCCAAGCGGGGCTTACGAGCAGTACTTC.

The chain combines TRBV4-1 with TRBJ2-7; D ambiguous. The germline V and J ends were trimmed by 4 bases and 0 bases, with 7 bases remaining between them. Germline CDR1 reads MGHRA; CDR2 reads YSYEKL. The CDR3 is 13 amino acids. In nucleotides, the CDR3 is TGCGCCAGCAGCCTCCCCGGCTCCTACGAGCAGTACTTC. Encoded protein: CASSLPGSYEQYF.

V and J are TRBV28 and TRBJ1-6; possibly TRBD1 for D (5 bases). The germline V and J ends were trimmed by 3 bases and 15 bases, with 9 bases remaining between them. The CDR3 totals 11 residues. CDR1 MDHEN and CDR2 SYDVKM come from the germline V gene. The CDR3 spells CASSFGALLHF. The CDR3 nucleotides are TGTGCCAGCAGTTTTGGGGCCCTCCTCCACTTT. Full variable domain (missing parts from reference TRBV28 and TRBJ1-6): DVKVTQSSRYLVKRTGEKVFLECVQDMDHENMFWYRQDPGLGLRLIYFSYDVKMKEKGDIPEGYSVSREKKERFSLILESASTNQTSMYLCASSFGALLHFGNGTRLTVT.

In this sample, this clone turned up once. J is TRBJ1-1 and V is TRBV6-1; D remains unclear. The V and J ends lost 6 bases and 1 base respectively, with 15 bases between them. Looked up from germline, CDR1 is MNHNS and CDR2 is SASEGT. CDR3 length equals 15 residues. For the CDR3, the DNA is TGTGCCAGCAGGCGGGTACCCCGGACGAACACTGAAGCTTTCTTT. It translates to CASRRVPRTNTEAFF.

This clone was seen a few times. Here the CDR3 DNA reads TGTGCCAGCAGCGGCCACAGGGCGACTAACTATGGCTACACCTTC. Translating gives CASSGHRATNYGYTF. The genes are TRBV9 and TRBJ1-2, with a possible D match to TRBD1 (6 bases). The length of the CDR3 is 15 residues. Trimming removed 3 bases at V and 0 bases at J, with 12 bases between. Looked up from germline, CDR1 is SGDLS and CDR2 is YYNGEE.

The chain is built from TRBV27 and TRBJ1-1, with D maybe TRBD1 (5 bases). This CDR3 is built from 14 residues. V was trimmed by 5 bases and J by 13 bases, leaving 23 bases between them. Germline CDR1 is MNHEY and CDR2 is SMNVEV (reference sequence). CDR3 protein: CASSKTGGRVNSFF. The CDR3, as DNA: TGTGCCAGCAGTAAAACAGGCGGTCGGGTGAATAGTTTCTTT.

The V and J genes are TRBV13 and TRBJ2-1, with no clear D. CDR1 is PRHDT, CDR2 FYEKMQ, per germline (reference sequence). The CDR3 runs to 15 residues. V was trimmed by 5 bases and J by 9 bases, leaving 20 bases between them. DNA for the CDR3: TGTGCCAGCAGCCCCCTCGGCACCCCGGCCCGTGAGCAGTTCTTC. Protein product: CASSPLGTPAREQFF. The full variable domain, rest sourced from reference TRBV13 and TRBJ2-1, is AAGVIQSPRHLIKEKRETATLKCYPIPRHDTVYWYQQGPGQDPQFLISFYEKMQSDKGSIPDRFSAQQFSDYHSELNMSSLELGDSALYFCASSPLGTPAREQFFGPGTRLTVL.

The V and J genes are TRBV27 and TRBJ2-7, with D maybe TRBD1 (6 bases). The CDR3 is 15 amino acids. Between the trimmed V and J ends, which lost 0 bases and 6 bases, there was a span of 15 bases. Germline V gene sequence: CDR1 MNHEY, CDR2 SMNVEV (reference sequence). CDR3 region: CASSLSSPPGAEQYF. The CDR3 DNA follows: TGTGCCAGCAGTTTATCATCCCCCCCAGGGGCCGAGCAGTACTTC.

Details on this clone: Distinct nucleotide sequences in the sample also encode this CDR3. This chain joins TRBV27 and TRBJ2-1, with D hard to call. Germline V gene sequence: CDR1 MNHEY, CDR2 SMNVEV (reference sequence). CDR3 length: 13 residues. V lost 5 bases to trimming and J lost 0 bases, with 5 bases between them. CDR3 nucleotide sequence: TGTGCCAGCAGTCCCTTCTCCTACAATGAGCAGTTCTTC. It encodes CASSPFSYNEQFF.

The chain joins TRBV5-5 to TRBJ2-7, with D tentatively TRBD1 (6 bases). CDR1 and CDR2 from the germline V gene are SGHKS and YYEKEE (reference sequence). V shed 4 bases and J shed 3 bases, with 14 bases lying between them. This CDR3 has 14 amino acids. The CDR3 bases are TGTGCCAGCAGCCTGGAAACAGGGCTCTACGAGCAGTACTTC. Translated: CASSLETGLYEQYF.